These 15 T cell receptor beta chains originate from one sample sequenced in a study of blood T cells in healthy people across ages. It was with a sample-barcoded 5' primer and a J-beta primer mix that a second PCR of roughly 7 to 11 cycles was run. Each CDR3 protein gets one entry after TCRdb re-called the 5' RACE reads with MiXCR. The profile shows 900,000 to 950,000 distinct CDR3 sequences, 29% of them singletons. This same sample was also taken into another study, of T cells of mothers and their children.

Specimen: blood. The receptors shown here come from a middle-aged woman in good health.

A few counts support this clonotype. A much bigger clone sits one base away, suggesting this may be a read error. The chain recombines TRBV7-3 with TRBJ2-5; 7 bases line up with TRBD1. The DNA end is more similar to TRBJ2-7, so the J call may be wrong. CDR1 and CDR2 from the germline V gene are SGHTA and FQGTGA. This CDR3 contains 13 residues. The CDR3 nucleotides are TGTGCCAACAGCCCTGCAGGGGGACACGAGCAGTACTTC. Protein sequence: CANSPAGGHEQYF.

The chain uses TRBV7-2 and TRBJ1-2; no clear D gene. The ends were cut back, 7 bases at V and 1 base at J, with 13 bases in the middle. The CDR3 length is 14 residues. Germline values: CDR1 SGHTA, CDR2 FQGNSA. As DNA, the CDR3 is TGTGCCAGCAACTCTCCCTTGGTTAACTATGGCTACACCTTC. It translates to CASNSPLVNYGYTF.

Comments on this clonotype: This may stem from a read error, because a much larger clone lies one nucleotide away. DNA of the CDR3: TGTGCCACCAGCCGGCGAGTAGGGGGCTTTTTCAACGTCCAGACTTTC. It encodes CATSRRVGGFFNVQTF. V is TRBV15 and J is TRBJ2-6, with 7 bases aligning to TRBD1. Germline CDR1 LNHNV, CDR2 YYDKDF (reference sequence). This CDR3 is 16 amino acids long. The full variable domain, its missing parts supplied by reference TRBV15 and TRBJ2-6, is DAMVIQNPRYQVTQFGKPVTLSCSQTLNHNVMYWYQQKSSQAPKLLFHYYDKDFNNEADTPDNFQSRRPNTSFCFLDIRSPGLGDTAMYLCATSRRVGGFFNVQTFGAGSRLTVL.

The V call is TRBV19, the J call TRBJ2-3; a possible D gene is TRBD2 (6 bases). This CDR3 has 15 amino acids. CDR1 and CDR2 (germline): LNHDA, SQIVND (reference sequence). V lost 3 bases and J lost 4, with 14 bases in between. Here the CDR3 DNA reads TGTGCCAGTAGTATTCGGCGGGGCGCCCCAGATACGCAGTATTTT. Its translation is CASSIRRGAPDTQYF. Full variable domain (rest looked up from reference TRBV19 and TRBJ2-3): DGGITQSPKYLFRKEGQNVTLSCEQNLNHDAMYWYRQDPGQGLRLIYYSQIVNDFQKGDIAEGYSVSREKKESFPLTVTSAQKNPTAFYLCASSIRRGAPDTQYFGPGTRLTVL.

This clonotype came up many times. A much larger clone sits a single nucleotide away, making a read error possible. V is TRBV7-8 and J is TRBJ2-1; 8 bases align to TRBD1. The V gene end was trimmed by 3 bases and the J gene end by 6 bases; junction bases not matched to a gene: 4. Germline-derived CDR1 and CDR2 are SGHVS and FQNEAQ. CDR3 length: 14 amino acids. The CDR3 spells CASSLGQACNEQFF. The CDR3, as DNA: TGTGCCAGCAGCTTGGGACAGGCTTGCAATGAGCAGTTCTTC.

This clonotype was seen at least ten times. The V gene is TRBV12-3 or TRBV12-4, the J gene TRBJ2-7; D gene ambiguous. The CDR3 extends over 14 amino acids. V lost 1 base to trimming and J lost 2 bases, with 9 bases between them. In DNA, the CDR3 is TGTGCCAGCAGTTTAGGATCAAACACCTACGAGCAGTACTTC. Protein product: CASSLGSNTYEQYF.

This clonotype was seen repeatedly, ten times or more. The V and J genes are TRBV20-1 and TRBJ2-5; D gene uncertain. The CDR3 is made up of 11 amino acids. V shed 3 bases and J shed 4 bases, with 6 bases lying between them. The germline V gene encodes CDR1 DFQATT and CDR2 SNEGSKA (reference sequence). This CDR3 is CSARTSETQYF. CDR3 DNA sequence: TGCAGTGCTAGGACTTCAGAGACCCAGTACTTC.

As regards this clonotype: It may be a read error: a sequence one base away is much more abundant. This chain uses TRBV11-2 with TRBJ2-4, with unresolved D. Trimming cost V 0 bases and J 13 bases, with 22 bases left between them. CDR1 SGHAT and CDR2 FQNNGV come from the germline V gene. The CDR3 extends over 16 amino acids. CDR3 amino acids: CASSLDSGRTYNEQYF. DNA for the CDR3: TGTGCCAGCAGCTTAGATTCGGGCCGGACCTACAATGAGCAGTACTTC.

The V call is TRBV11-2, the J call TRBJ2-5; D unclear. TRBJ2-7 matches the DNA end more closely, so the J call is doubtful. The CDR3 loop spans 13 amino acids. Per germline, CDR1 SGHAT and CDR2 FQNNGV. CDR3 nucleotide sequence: TGTGCCAGCAAAATGGGCGGCCCCTACGAGCAGTACTTC. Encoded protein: CASKMGGPYEQYF.

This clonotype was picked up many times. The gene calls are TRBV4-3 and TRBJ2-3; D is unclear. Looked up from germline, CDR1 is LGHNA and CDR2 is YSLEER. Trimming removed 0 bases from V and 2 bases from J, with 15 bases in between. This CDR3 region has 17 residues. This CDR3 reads CASSQDRVPPNTDTQYF. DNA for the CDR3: TGCGCCAGCAGCCAAGATCGCGTCCCTCCGAACACAGATACGCAGTATTTT.

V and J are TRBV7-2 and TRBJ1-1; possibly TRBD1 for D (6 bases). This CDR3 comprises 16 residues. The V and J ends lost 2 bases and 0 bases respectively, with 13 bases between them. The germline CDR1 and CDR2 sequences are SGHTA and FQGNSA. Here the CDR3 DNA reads TGTGCCAGCAGCTTACATGGGGGGCAATTGAACACTGAAGCTTTCTTT. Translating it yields CASSLHGGQLNTEAFF.

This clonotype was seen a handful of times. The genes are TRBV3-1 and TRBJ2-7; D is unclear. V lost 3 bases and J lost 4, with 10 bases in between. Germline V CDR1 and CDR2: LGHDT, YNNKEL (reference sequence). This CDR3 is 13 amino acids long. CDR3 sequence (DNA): TGTGCCAGCAGCCACTCTCCCCATTACGAGCAGTACTTC. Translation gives CASSHSPHYEQYF.

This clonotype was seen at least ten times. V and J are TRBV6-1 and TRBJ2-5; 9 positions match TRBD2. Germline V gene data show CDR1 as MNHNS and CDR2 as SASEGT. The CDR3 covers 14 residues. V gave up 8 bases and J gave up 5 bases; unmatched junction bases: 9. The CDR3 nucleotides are TGTGCCAGCCCTCCTAGCGGGGTTCCGGAGACCCAGTACTTC. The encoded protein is CASPPSGVPETQYF.

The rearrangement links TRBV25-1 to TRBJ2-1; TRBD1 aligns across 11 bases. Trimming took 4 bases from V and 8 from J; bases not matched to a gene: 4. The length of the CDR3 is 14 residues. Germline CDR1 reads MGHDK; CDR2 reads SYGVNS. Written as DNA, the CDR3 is TGTGCCAGCAGTGTTCGGACAGGGGGCCATGAGCAGTTCTTC. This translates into CASSVRTGGHEQFF.

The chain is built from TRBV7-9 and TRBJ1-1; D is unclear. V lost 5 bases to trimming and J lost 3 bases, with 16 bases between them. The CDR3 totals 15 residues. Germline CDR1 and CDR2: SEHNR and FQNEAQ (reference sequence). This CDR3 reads CASSRMMGEDTEAFF. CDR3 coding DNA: TGTGCCAGCAGCCGCATGATGGGAGAGGACACTGAAGCTTTCTTT.